These 21 T cell receptor beta chains share one sample of origin, sequenced in a study of blood T cell repertoires in COVID-19. Clones were sequenced by immunoSEQ multiplex PCR, and TCRdb holds only the in-frame ones, with some missing. In the table there are some 110,000 clones, about 89% of which are singletons. Material for sequencing was peripheral blood. These receptors all stem from a man aged 35 to 55 with acute or convalescent COVID-19.

The V call is TRBV2, the J call TRBJ2-7; 7 nucleotides agree with TRBD1. This CDR3 has 14 amino acids. J lost 2 bases, V lost 4 bases, and 5 bases had no gene match. Germline lookup yields CDR1 SNHLY and CDR2 FYNNEI. The CDR3 sequence: CASSAQTGPYEQYF. The CDR3 nucleotides read TGTGCCAGCAGTGCCCAGACAGGGCCCTACGAGCAGTACTTC.

The genes are TRBV5-1 and TRBJ2-5, with 8 bases matching TRBD2. The J segment lost 1 base and the V segment lost 0 bases, leaving 8 bases of the junction unmatched. The CDR3 extends over 17 amino acids. Per the germline V gene, CDR1 is SGHRS and CDR2 is YFSETQ. The CDR3, as DNA: TGCGCCAGCAGCTTGGGGCTTTTAGCGGGGAGCCAAGAGACCCAGTACTTC. Its translation is CASSLGLLAGSQETQYF.

In this sample, this clone turned up once. CDR3 sequence (DNA): TGTGCCAGCAGGCAGGACAGGCCGAGCACAGATACGCAGTATTTT. Its translation is CASRQDRPSTDTQYF. The rearrangement links TRBV5-4 to TRBJ2-3; TRBD1 matches at 7 bases. Trimming cost V 5 bases and J 0 bases; bases outside gene matches: 6. The CDR3 totals 15 residues. The germline gives CDR1 SGHNT, CDR2 YYREEE (reference sequence).

V gene TRBV5-1 combines with J gene TRBJ2-3; maybe TRBD2 (6 bases). Germline V gene data show CDR1 as SGHRS and CDR2 as YFSETQ. The CDR3 contains 18 residues. V dropped 1 base and J dropped 0 bases, with 18 bases sitting between them. CDR3 in DNA: TGCGCCAGCAGCTTGCAAGCTCGCCTAGCGATGAGCACAGATACGCAGTATTTT. This translates into CASSLQARLAMSTDTQYF.

This chain connects TRBV29-1 to TRBJ1-1; D gene uncertain. V lost 3 bases, J lost 1 base, and 3 bases lay in between. This CDR3 has 11 amino acids. Germline V gives CDR1 SQVTM, CDR2 ANQGSEA. CDR3: CSVDQNTEAFF. The CDR3 DNA is TGCAGCGTTGACCAGAACACTGAAGCTTTCTTT.

The rearrangement joins TRBV14 to TRBJ1-4; D possibly corresponds to TRBD1 (5 bases). This CDR3 has 15 amino acids. V lost 0 bases, J lost 7 bases, and 12 bases lay in between. Per germline, CDR1 SGHDN and CDR2 FVKESK. The CDR3, as DNA: TGTGCCAGCAGCCAAGAAGACGACAGAGTTGAAAAACTGTTTTTT. Amino acid sequence: CASSQEDDRVEKLFF.

The chain combines TRBV3-1 (or the pseudogene TRBV3-2) with TRBJ2-5; 7 nucleotides align to TRBD2. The CDR3 contains 15 residues. The germline V gene encodes CDR1 LGHDT and CDR2 YNNKEL (reference sequence). V lost 5 bases, J lost 5 bases, and 11 bases stayed unmatched. CDR3 protein: CASSAPGLGGETQYF. CDR3 DNA: TGTGCCAGCAGCGCACCCGGTCTGGGAGGGGAGACCCAGTACTTC.

In the case of this clone: The same CDR3 arises from other DNA sequences in this sample as well. This sequence joins TRBV5-5 and TRBJ1-4; 9 bases are shared with TRBD1. Per the germline V gene, CDR1 is SGHKS and CDR2 is YYEKEE (reference sequence). The ends lost 0 bases at V and 6 bases at J; junction bases unmatched: 0. This CDR3 has 14 residues. CDR3 coding DNA: TGTGCCAGCAGCTTGGGGACAGGGGATGAAAAACTGTTTTTT. This codes for CASSLGTGDEKLFF.

The J gene is TRBJ2-7, the V gene TRBV6-5, with 7 bases matching TRBD1. V trimming: 6 bases; J trimming: 0 bases; junction bases outside the gene matches: 5. Germline V gene lookup returns CDR1 MNHEY and CDR2 SVGAGI. This CDR3 comprises 14 residues. CDR3 sequence reads: CASRMDRNSYEQYF. DNA of the CDR3: TGTGCCAGCAGGATGGACAGGAACTCCTACGAGCAGTACTTC.

The V and J genes are TRBV12-3 or TRBV12-4 and TRBJ1-2, with D possibly TRBD1 on 6 matching bases. V lost 7 bases and J 4 bases, leaving 13 bases between the germline ends. This CDR3 comprises 13 residues. CDR3 DNA sequence: TGTGCCAGCACCCAGGACAGCAGCTATGGCTACACCTTC. Residues: CASTQDSSYGYTF.

The chain couples TRBV5-4 to TRBJ1-6; D may be TRBD1 (5 bases). Germline V lookup: CDR1 SGHNT, CDR2 YYREEE (reference sequence). V was shortened by 1 base and J by 4 bases, with 6 bases between the two germline ends. This CDR3 has 14 residues. The CDR3 is CASSLQGYNSPLHF. The CDR3 DNA sequence: TGTGCCAGCAGCTTGCAGGGATATAATTCACCCCTCCACTTT.

This chain uses TRBV9 with TRBJ1-6, with a possible D match to TRBD1 (5 bases). Germline V gene lookup returns CDR1 SGDLS and CDR2 YYNGEE. The CDR3 is 14 amino acids. Trimming cost V 3 bases and J 8 bases, with 12 bases left between them. The CDR3 sequence is CASSGQRRDSPLHF. CDR3 bases: TGTGCCAGCAGCGGACAGAGAAGGGATTCACCCCTCCACTTT.

This rearrangement joins TRBV7-2 to TRBJ1-1, with D uncertain. Germline V gene lookup returns CDR1 SGHTA and CDR2 FQGNSA. V was cut by 5 bases and J by 1 base, with 11 bases left in between. The CDR3 has 14 amino acids. CDR3 amino acids: CASSPRRGNTEAFF. CDR3 sequence (DNA): TGTGCCAGCAGCCCCCGACGGGGGAACACTGAAGCTTTCTTT. Filled out from reference TRBV7-2 and TRBJ1-1, the complete variable domain reads GAGVSQSPSNKVTEKGKDVELRCDPISGHTALYWYRQSLGQGLEFLIYFQGNSAPDKSGLPSDRFSAERTGGSVSTLTIQRTQQEDSAVYLCASSPRRGNTEAFFGQGTRLTVV.

This clone has a handful of counts. The chain employs TRBV12-2 and TRBJ2-1; the table assigns TRBD2, which was not confirmed against the DNA. TRBV12-2 is marked as a pseudogene. The CDR3 is made up of 15 amino acids. Here the CDR3 DNA reads TGTGCAAGTCGTTCCACTAGCGGAGGGGACAATGAGCAGTTCTTC. Translation: CASRSTSGGDNEQFF.

The chain joins TRBV18 to TRBJ1-3; 7 bases line up with TRBD1. CDR1 is KGHSH and CDR2 is LQKENI in the germline V gene. V was pared by 2 bases and J by 0 bases, with 10 bases of the junction left unmatched. The CDR3 contains 18 residues. CDR3 nucleotides: TGTGCCAGCTCACCAATACCGGGACAGTTGAGCTCTGGAAACACCATATATTTT. This sequence encodes CASSPIPGQLSSGNTIYF. The whole variable domain, remainder taken from reference TRBV18 and TRBJ1-3, is NAGVMQNPRHLVRRRGQEARLRCSPMKGHSHVYWYRQLPEEGLKFMVYLQKENIIDESGMPKERFSAEFPKEGPSILRIQQVVRGDSAAYFCASSPIPGQLSSGNTIYFGEGSWLTVV.

This sequence joins TRBV19 and TRBJ1-2; tentative D call: TRBD1 (6 bases). V was trimmed by 4 bases and J by 7 bases, leaving 16 bases between them. CDR1 is LNHDA, CDR2 SQIVND, per germline (reference sequence). The CDR3 consists of 14 residues. In DNA form, the CDR3 reads TGTGCCAGTAGTACGGCCAGGGGTGGCGGTGGCTACACCTTC. This sequence encodes CASSTARGGGGYTF.

V is TRBV5-8 and J is TRBJ1-2; 10 bases map to TRBD1. The CDR3 length is 16 residues. The junction had 11 bases not matched to a gene; V was cut back by 1 base and J by 8 bases. Germline CDR1 reads SGHTS; CDR2 reads YDEGEE. The CDR3: CASSLPGTGETRGYTF. CDR3 nucleotides: TGTGCCAGCAGCTTGCCCGGGACAGGGGAAACGAGGGGCTACACCTTC.

The V and J genes are TRBV20-1 and TRBJ1-5, with 8 nucleotides matching TRBD1. The trim removed 3 bases at V and 0 bases at J, leaving 7 bases unmatched. The CDR3 spans 16 residues. From germline, CDR1 is DFQATT and CDR2 SNEGSKA (reference sequence). CDR3 sequence reads: CSASAPQGVSNQPQHF. DNA for the CDR3: TGCAGTGCTAGTGCCCCACAGGGGGTTAGCAATCAGCCCCAGCATTTT.

The J gene is TRBJ1-5, the V gene TRBV7-8, with a weak D call TRBD1 (5 bases). The CDR3 has 16 amino acids. V dropped 0 bases and J dropped 2 bases, with 11 bases sitting between them. Germline V gene lookup returns CDR1 SGHVS and CDR2 FQNEAQ. The CDR3 bases are TGTGCCAGCAGCTTAGCCCTCGGCAGGGGCAATCAGCCCCAGCATTTT. This sequence encodes CASSLALGRGNQPQHF.

The chain has TRBV29-1 and TRBJ2-3; no clear D. Looked up from germline, CDR1 is SQVTM and CDR2 is ANQGSEA. V was clipped by 8 bases and J by 2 bases, with 5 bases between them. The CDR3 has 10 residues. CDR3 loop: CSTYTDTQYF. In DNA form, the CDR3 reads TGCAGCACCTACACAGATACGCAGTATTTT.

The gene calls are TRBV9 and TRBJ1-1; D not certain. Germline V lookup: CDR1 SGDLS, CDR2 YYNGEE. The V gene lost 3 bases and the J gene lost 0 bases, with 12 bases spanning the gap. The CDR3 consists of 15 residues. The CDR3 DNA follows: TGTGCCAGCAGCGGTTCTGCACAAATGAACACTGAAGCTTTCTTT. Translated: CASSGSAQMNTEAFF.